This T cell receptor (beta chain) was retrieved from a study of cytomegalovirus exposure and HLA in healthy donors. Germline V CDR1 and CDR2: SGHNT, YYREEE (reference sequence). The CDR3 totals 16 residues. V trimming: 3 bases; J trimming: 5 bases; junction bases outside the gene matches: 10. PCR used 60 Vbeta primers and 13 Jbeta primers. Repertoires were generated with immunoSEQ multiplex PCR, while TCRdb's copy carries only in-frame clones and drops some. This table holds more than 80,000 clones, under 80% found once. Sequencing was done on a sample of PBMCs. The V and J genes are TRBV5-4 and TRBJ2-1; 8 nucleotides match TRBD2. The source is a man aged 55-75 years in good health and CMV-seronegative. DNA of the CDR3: TGTGCCAGCAGCTCGGCCGGGGGGGGTTGGAACAATGAGCAGTTCTTC. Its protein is CASSSAGGGWNNEQFF.